This TCR beta chain was recovered during a study of blood T cell repertoires in COVID-19. Overall study: Both acute and convalescent COVID-19 samples were obtained from the United States, Italy and Spain. The cDNA or gDNA used as material had been derived from T cells, B-cell-depleted T cells, or PBMCs.

For recovered donors of Cohort 3, there were two negative PCRs, clearance, or symptom resolution. This clone was seen once. Using immunoSEQ multiplex PCR, the repertoire was profiled, and TCRdb retains in-frame clones only, with some absent. The sample yields 150,000 or so clones, less than 85% seen once. This TCR derives from a woman aged 45-65 years who had recovered from COVID-19. The sequenced sample was PBMCs or T cells enriched from blood (not recorded which).

CDR3 in amino acids: CADPRQFEAFF. CDR3 nucleotide sequence: TGTGCCGACCCCCGACAGTTTGAAGCTTTCTTT. The chain couples TRBV25-1 to TRBJ1-1, with D possibly matching TRBD1 (5 bases). The germline CDR1 and CDR2 sequences are MGHDK and SYGVNS. There are 11 residues in the CDR3. Between the trimmed V and J ends, which lost 11 bases and 7 bases, there was a span of 14 bases.